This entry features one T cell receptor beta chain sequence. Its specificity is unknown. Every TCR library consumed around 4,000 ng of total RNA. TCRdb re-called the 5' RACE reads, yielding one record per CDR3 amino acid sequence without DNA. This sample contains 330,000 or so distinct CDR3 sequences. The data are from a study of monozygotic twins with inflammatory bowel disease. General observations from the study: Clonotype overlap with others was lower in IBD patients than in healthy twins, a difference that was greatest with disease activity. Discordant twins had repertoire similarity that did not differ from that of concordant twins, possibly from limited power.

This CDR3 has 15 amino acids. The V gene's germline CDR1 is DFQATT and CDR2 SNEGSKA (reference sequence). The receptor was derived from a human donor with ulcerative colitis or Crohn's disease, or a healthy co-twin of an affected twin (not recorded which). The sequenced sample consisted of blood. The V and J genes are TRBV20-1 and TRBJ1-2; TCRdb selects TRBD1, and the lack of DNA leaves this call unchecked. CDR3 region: CSAVVPGQGPHGYSF.